This T cell receptor beta chain was retrieved from a study of OX40 agonist ivuxolimab in advanced cancers. The protocol was immunoSEQ multiplex PCR, while the TCRdb copy is restricted to in-frame clones and leaves out a portion. The sample records 50,000 to 75,000 clones, roughly 90% being singletons. This clone was detected a few times. The antigen is unknown. This CDR3 has 12 residues. V lost 8 bases and J 2 bases, leaving 10 bases between the germline ends. CDR1 and CDR2 (germline): SEHNR, FQNEAQ (reference sequence). General observations from the study: Partial responders at 0.1-3.0 mg/kg showed near-lowest clonal expansion.

This sequence joins TRBV7-9 and TRBJ2-7, with D uncertain. The sequencing here drew on CD4+ or CD8+ T cells sorted from blood, taken in a trial of the OX40 agonist ivuxolimab. The clonotype comes from an adult with an advanced solid tumor such as melanoma, head and neck, liver or kidney cancer. The CDR3 region is CASGVAPYEQYF. The CDR3 DNA reads TGTGCCAGCGGGGTGGCTCCCTACGAGCAGTACTTC.